Following are 25 T cell receptor beta chains from one sample sequenced in a study of T-cell reconstitution after alpha-beta-depleted transplantation in children listed by TCRdb under 2016. To prepare the library, PCR was applied. Instrument on record: Illumina HiSeq 2500. To normalize quantification of the TCRbeta repertoire, the TCR libraries were built with molecular barcoding that relied on unique molecular identifiers. TCRdb reprocessed the public reads (quality trimming at Q25 with fastp, clone calling with MiXCR) and kept in-frame beta chains. Each CDR3 protein appears once, grouped with its most common genes and DNA. Within this sample are hundreds of thousands of distinct CDR3 sequences, with roughly 13% of them counted one time only. Of the sample, roughly 2.3% is held by the ten largest clones. The sample's treatment or condition, from its label and the paper: allogeneic hematopoietic cell transplantation with graft depleted of TCRalphabeta T cells and CD19 B cells.

The input for sequencing was PBMCs, mostly from graft donor cells, taken 360 days after TCRalphabeta/CD19-depleted stem cell transplant. Every receptor here comes from a male patient aged 10 to 17 who had a stem cell transplant for acute myeloid leukemia, so the T cells may come from the graft donor.

This clonotype was seen only a few times. J is TRBJ2-7 and V is TRBV20-1; 7 nucleotides agree with TRBD2. The CDR3 extends over 14 amino acids. Germline V gene sequence: CDR1 DFQATT, CDR2 SNEGSKA (reference sequence). After removal of 1 base from V and 0 bases from J, the junction contained 3 bases not matched to a gene. The chain's CDR3 is CSARGGSISYEQYF. Here the CDR3 DNA reads TGCAGTGCTAGAGGCGGGAGCATCTCCTACGAGCAGTACTTC.

The chain employs TRBV29-1 and TRBJ2-7, with 11 bases identical to TRBD2. The junction had 2 bases not matched to a gene; V was cut back by 2 bases and J by 5 bases. The CDR3 spans 13 residues. The germline V gene has CDR1 SQVTM and CDR2 ANQGSEA. The CDR3 here is CSVEKLAGDEQYF. Here the CDR3 DNA reads TGCAGCGTTGAAAAACTAGCGGGAGACGAGCAGTACTTC.

The genes are TRBV12-3 or TRBV12-4 and TRBJ2-3; 9 bases match TRBD2. V lost 6 bases and J lost 1; bases outside the gene matches: 17. The CDR3 loop spans 19 amino acids. The CDR3 DNA reads as TGTGCCAGCAGCGAGGGGGGTGGCGGGAGGGCCGTGCGCACAGATACGCAGTATTTT. As protein: CASSEGGGGRAVRTDTQYF.

This clonotype was seen many times. This chain links TRBV6-5 with TRBJ1-1; D uncertain. Germline CDR1 reads MNHEY; CDR2 reads SVGAGI. Trimming cost V 2 bases and J 0 bases, with 4 bases left between them. CDR3 length: 13 residues. In DNA form, the CDR3 reads TGTGCCAGCAGTTACGTAATGAACACTGAAGCTTTCTTT. Translation gives CASSYVMNTEAFF.

Only a few counts were recorded for this clonotype. The chain combines TRBV5-1 with TRBJ1-4, with TRBD1 matching over 9 bases. This CDR3 is 18 amino acids long. CDR1 SGHRS and CDR2 YFSETQ come from the germline V gene. Trimming at V came to 3 bases and at J to 0 bases, leaving 9 bases not matched to a gene. The CDR3 here is CASSYPGQGISTNEKLFF. The CDR3 region has the DNA TGCGCCAGCAGCTACCCGGGACAGGGAATCTCAACTAATGAAAAACTGTTTTTT. Full variable domain (remainder filled in from reference TRBV5-1 and TRBJ1-4): KAGVTQTPRYLIKTRGQQVTLSCSPISGHRSVSWYQQTPGQGLQFLFEYFSETQRNKGNFPGRFSGRQFSNSRSEMNVSTLELGDSALYLCASSYPGQGISTNEKLFFGSGTQLSVL.

The chain has TRBV6-2 or TRBV6-3 and TRBJ2-1; perhaps TRBD2 as D (5 bases). Looked up from germline, CDR1 is MNHEY and CDR2 is SVGEGT. The germline V and J ends were trimmed by 0 bases and 6 bases, with 9 bases remaining between them. The CDR3 sequence is 14 residues long. The CDR3 here is CASSYSRVSNEQFF. For the CDR3, the DNA is TGTGCCAGCAGTTACTCGAGGGTAAGCAATGAGCAGTTCTTC.

V and J are TRBV5-4 and TRBJ2-1; the match to TRBD2 covers 9 bases. The germline V gene encodes CDR1 SGHNT and CDR2 YYREEE (reference sequence). The CDR3 runs to 16 residues. Trimming at V came to 3 bases and at J to 3 bases, leaving 7 bases not matched to a gene. The CDR3 protein is CASSSELAGDYNEQFF. The CDR3 DNA reads as TGTGCCAGCAGCTCGGAATTAGCGGGAGACTACAATGAGCAGTTCTTC.

CDR3 bases: TGTGCCAGCAGGGGATACAGGGCTGGGGCCAACGTCCTGACTTTC. Encoded protein: CASRGYRAGANVLTF. This chain joins TRBV2 and TRBJ2-6; the D gene is possibly TRBD1 (6 bases). Germline values: CDR1 SNHLY, CDR2 FYNNEI. The CDR3 sequence is 15 residues long. Trimming cost V 6 bases and J 2 bases, with 11 bases left between them.

The chain recombines TRBV30 with TRBJ2-5; a weak D match, TRBD2 (6 bases). This CDR3 is 12 amino acids long. Germline CDR1 GTSNPN, CDR2 SVGIG (reference sequence). The germline V and J ends were trimmed by 5 bases and 5 bases, with 12 bases remaining between them. CDR3 nucleotides: TGTGCCTGGGATGGGGGGTCGGAGACCCAGTACTTC. This translates into CAWDGGSETQYF.

This clonotype turned up a few times. This chain connects TRBV20-1 to TRBJ2-7, with TRBD1 matching 7 bases. V shed 6 bases, J shed 3 bases, and the junction held 8 bases outside the gene matches. CDR3 length equals 13 residues. The germline V gene has CDR1 DFQATT and CDR2 SNEGSKA (reference sequence). The CDR3 reads CSATTGASYEQYF. Written as DNA, the CDR3 is TGCAGTGCGACAACAGGGGCCAGCTACGAGCAGTACTTC.

The J gene is TRBJ2-7, the V gene TRBV12-3 or TRBV12-4; perhaps TRBD1 as D (5 bases). Trimming took 9 bases from V and 0 from J, leaving 18 bases between them. This CDR3 comprises 15 residues. Here the CDR3 DNA reads TGTGCCAGGAGGAGTAGTACAGGAAACTCCTACGAGCAGTACTTC. As protein: CARRSSTGNSYEQYF.

A few counts support this clonotype. This chain links TRBV29-1 with TRBJ2-7; TRBD1 is a possible D gene (5 bases). Germline V gene data show CDR1 as SQVTM and CDR2 as ANQGSEA. CDR3 size: 11 residues. V dropped 7 bases and J dropped 7 bases, with 14 bases sitting between them. The chain's CDR3 is CSGRGPGEQYF. The CDR3 DNA reads as TGCAGCGGTAGAGGCCCAGGGGAGCAGTACTTC.

This clonotype was found many times. The genes are TRBV11-1 and TRBJ2-1; TRBD2 aligns across 13 bases. This CDR3 is 19 amino acids long. Per the germline V gene, CDR1 is SGHAT and CDR2 is FQDESV (reference sequence). J was trimmed by 0 bases and V by 0 bases; bases with no gene match: 5. The CDR3 region is CASSLALAGGPSSYNEQFF. CDR3 coding DNA: TGTGCCAGCAGCTTAGCACTAGCGGGAGGGCCCAGCTCCTACAATGAGCAGTTCTTC.

This chain links TRBV4-2 with TRBJ2-1; 12 bases line up with TRBD2. Per the germline V gene, CDR1 is LGHNA and CDR2 is YNFKEQ. Trimming took 4 bases from V and 6 from J; bases not matched to a gene: 7. This CDR3 region has 16 residues. The CDR3 sequence: CASSLNLAGGLNEQFF. CDR3 DNA sequence: TGTGCCAGCAGCCTCAACCTAGCGGGAGGGCTCAATGAGCAGTTCTTC.

The DNA of the CDR3 is TGCAGTGCTAGTCTCGCGGGCGGTACAAAAGATACGCAGTATTTT. Translating it yields CSASLAGGTKDTQYF. The V gene is TRBV20-1, the J gene TRBJ2-3, with D tentatively TRBD2 (5 bases). This CDR3 has 15 amino acids. The ends were cut back, 3 bases at V and 5 bases at J, with 18 bases in the middle. Germline values: CDR1 DFQATT, CDR2 SNEGSKA (reference sequence).

This clonotype has a handful of counts. V gene TRBV29-1 combines with J gene TRBJ2-3; a possible D gene is TRBD2 (5 bases). This CDR3 spans 17 amino acids. V shed 3 bases and J shed 0 bases, with 19 bases lying between them. Germline CDR1 reads SQVTM; CDR2 reads ANQGSEA. This chain's CDR3 is CSVDGVTRFASTDTQYF. The DNA for the CDR3 is TGCAGCGTTGACGGCGTCACTAGGTTTGCTAGCACAGATACGCAGTATTTT.

The chain combines TRBV7-9 with TRBJ2-7; D possibly corresponds to TRBD2 (5 bases). This CDR3 spans 15 amino acids. V was pared by 4 bases and J by 1 base, with 14 bases between. In germline, CDR1 is SEHNR, CDR2 FQNEAQ (reference sequence). The CDR3 nucleotides read TGTGCCAGCAGCTCCCCTGGGAGCGAATCCTACGAGCAGTACTTC. Translated, it gives CASSSPGSESYEQYF.

The chain recombines TRBV20-1 with TRBJ2-7; no definite D call. The CDR3 has 13 residues. V lost 3 bases, J lost 3 bases, and 12 bases lay in between. CDR1 is DFQATT and CDR2 is SNEGSKA in the germline V gene (reference sequence). CDR3 coding DNA: TGCAGTGCTAGTTCTTCCGGATACTACGAGCAGTACTTC. This encodes CSASSSGYYEQYF.

This clonotype was observed many times. The V call is TRBV4-3, the J call TRBJ2-5; D ambiguous. The ends were cut back, 0 bases at V and 2 bases at J, with 10 bases in the middle. CDR3 length equals 15 residues. Looked up from germline, CDR1 is LGHNA and CDR2 is YSLEER. DNA for the CDR3: TGCGCCAGCAGCCAAGATGGTGGTTTACAAGAGACCCAGTACTTC. It translates to CASSQDGGLQETQYF.

This clonotype was seen at least ten times. The V call is TRBV12-3 or TRBV12-4, the J call TRBJ2-4; D is uncertain. The CDR3 covers 14 residues. Trimming left V 1 base short and J 1 base short, with 5 bases between. The CDR3 region is CASSLVRAKNIQYF. CDR3 DNA: TGTGCCAGCAGTTTAGTTCGCGCCAAAAACATTCAGTACTTC.

The chain employs TRBV12-3 or TRBV12-4 and TRBJ2-2; no reliable D call. The CDR3 covers 18 residues. The V and J ends lost 8 bases and 5 bases respectively, with 27 bases between them. In nucleotides, the CDR3 is TGTGCCAGCTGTCCTCCTAGTGACCAGCGTCTGTCGACCGGGGAGCTGTTTTTT. Translated, it gives CASCPPSDQRLSTGELFF.

This clonotype was recorded a few times. The chain recombines TRBV12-3 or TRBV12-4 with TRBJ2-3; perhaps TRBD2 as D (7 bases). Trimming pared 7 bases from V and 2 bases from J, leaving 16 bases between. The CDR3 has 15 residues. The CDR3 sequence: CASTIGGRSTDTQYF. The CDR3 region has the DNA TGTGCCAGCACCATCGGGGGGCGGTCCACAGATACGCAGTATTTT.

J is TRBJ1-4 and V is TRBV4-3; D is unclear. The CDR3 extends over 15 amino acids. In germline, CDR1 is LGHNA, CDR2 YSLEER. The V end lost 0 bases, the J end lost 17 bases, and 22 bases lay between the germline ends. The CDR3 coding sequence is TGCGCCAGCAGCCAAGATCTAATGGGCAGTTCTACCTGCTTTTTT. This sequence encodes CASSQDLMGSSTCFF.

V usage is TRBV10-3 and J usage is TRBJ2-6, with D possibly matching TRBD2 (5 bases). The CDR3 has 14 amino acids. Trimming pared 4 bases from V and 4 bases from J, leaving 8 bases between. CDR1 is ENHRY, CDR2 SYGVKD, per germline. The CDR3 nucleotides are TGTGCCATCAGTGGAGGGATCGGGGCCAACGTCCTGACTTTC. This translates into CAISGGIGANVLTF.

This clonotype was detected only a few times. The gene calls are TRBV20-1 and TRBJ2-7; D may be TRBD1 (6 bases). CDR3 size: 15 residues. Germline CDR1 reads DFQATT; CDR2 reads SNEGSKA (reference sequence). V lost 1 base to trimming and J lost 2 bases, with 15 bases between them. The DNA for the CDR3 is TGCAGTGCTAGAGGGACAGAGATTAATCCCTACGAGCAGTACTTC. This translates into CSARGTEINPYEQYF.